Shown below are 23 T cell receptor beta chains from a single sample sequenced in a study of shared clonotypes between healthy human individuals. Repertoires were generated with immunoSEQ multiplex PCR, while TCRdb's copy carries only in-frame clones and drops some. Seen here are hundreds of thousands of clones, roughly 73% observed once, and the top ten hold around 1.8%. Sequenced: memory CD4+ T cells sorted from blood. The sample's subset: CD45RA-negative fraction. Receptors were obtained from a woman in her twenties or thirties in good health.

The rearrangement links TRBV27 to TRBJ2-5; maybe TRBD2 (5 bases). Trimming stripped 3 bases from V and 2 bases from J, with 13 bases between. The CDR3 runs 15 residues. CDR1 MNHEY and CDR2 SMNVEV come from the germline V gene (reference sequence). CDR3 residues: CASSFGGQRQETQYF. The DNA of the CDR3 is TGTGCCAGCAGTTTCGGAGGCCAGCGGCAAGAGACCCAGTACTTC.

The gene calls are TRBV2 and TRBJ2-7; no definite D call. The germline V gene has CDR1 SNHLY and CDR2 FYNNEI. V dropped 7 bases and J dropped 0 bases, with 10 bases sitting between them. The CDR3 runs to 13 residues. In DNA form, the CDR3 reads TGTGCCAGCACGGGTTACTCCTCCTACGAGCAGTACTTC. Translation: CASTGYSSYEQYF.

On this clone itself: The sample contains more than one DNA sequence encoding this CDR3. The rearrangement joins TRBV19 to TRBJ1-2; perhaps TRBD1 as D (6 bases). Germline-derived CDR1 and CDR2 are LNHDA and SQIVND (reference sequence). The CDR3 contains 12 residues. V gave up 8 bases and J gave up 2 bases, with 9 bases separating them. In nucleotides, the CDR3 is TGTGCCAGTTCCGACAGGAACTATGGCTACACCTTC. It encodes CASSDRNYGYTF.

This chain links TRBV11-2 with TRBJ2-2, with D perhaps matching TRBD1 (6 bases). This CDR3 spans 13 amino acids. The germline V gene encodes CDR1 SGHAT and CDR2 FQNNGV. The ends were cut back, 11 bases at V and 0 bases at J, with 10 bases in the middle. The CDR3 DNA sequence: TGTGCCTCTCGACAGGCGAACACCGGGGAGCTGTTTTTT. Its translation is CASRQANTGELFF.

To note about this clone: Distinct nucleotide sequences in the sample also encode this CDR3. J is TRBJ2-7 and V is TRBV6-5, with TRBD2 identical over 8 bases. The CDR3 has 14 amino acids. V dropped 6 bases and J dropped 4; count of bases not matched to a gene: 8. Germline V gene sequence: CDR1 MNHEY, CDR2 SVGAGI. The CDR3 spells CASSPGLARYEQYF. The CDR3 DNA follows: TGTGCCAGCAGCCCCGGACTAGCTCGGTACGAGCAGTACTTC.

V and J are TRBV25-1 and TRBJ2-7; TRBD1 is a possible D gene (5 bases). In germline, CDR1 is MGHDK, CDR2 SYGVNS. The CDR3 consists of 14 residues. Trimming stripped 2 bases from V and 6 bases from J, with 14 bases between. CDR3 in DNA: TGTGCCAGCAGTGAAGGCCAGGGAAAGAGCGAGCAGTACTTC. Translated, it gives CASSEGQGKSEQYF.

The DNA of the CDR3 is TGTGCCAGCAGCTTATCCGGGACTTCAGACGAGCAGTACTTC. It translates to CASSLSGTSDEQYF. The V gene is TRBV7-9, the J gene TRBJ2-7; D is perhaps TRBD2 (6 bases). V was trimmed by 2 bases and J by 5 bases, leaving 13 bases between them. Germline loops: CDR1 SEHNR, CDR2 FQNEAQ (reference sequence). This CDR3 contains 14 residues.

As to this clone: Other DNA sequences from this sample encode an identical CDR3 as well. The chain uses TRBV5-1 and TRBJ2-1; D unclear. Per the germline V gene, CDR1 is SGHRS and CDR2 is YFSETQ. CDR3 length: 15 amino acids. Trimming removed 4 bases from V and 4 bases from J, with 15 bases in between. The CDR3 sequence: CASSTSSGSYNEQFF. In DNA, the CDR3 is TGCGCCAGCAGCACCAGCTCCGGGTCATACAATGAGCAGTTCTTC.

The chain employs TRBV11-2 and TRBJ2-7, with TRBD1 matching over 8 bases. The CDR3 contains 15 residues. The germline V gene has CDR1 SGHAT and CDR2 FQNNGV. Trimming took 4 bases from V and 1 from J; bases not matched to a gene: 6. For the CDR3, the DNA is TGTGCCAGCAGCTCCGGACAGGGCCTTTCCTACGAGCAGTACTTC. Amino acids: CASSSGQGLSYEQYF.

This clone was observed many times. The chain uses TRBV19 and TRBJ2-3; possible D gene TRBD1, 5 bases. V was clipped by 0 bases and J by 6 bases, with 10 bases between them. The CDR3 runs 14 residues. CDR1 and CDR2 from the germline V gene are LNHDA and SQIVND (reference sequence). CDR3 in DNA: TGTGCCAGTAGTATAGATTCTTCAGGGGATACGCAGTATTTT. This translates into CASSIDSSGDTQYF.

Here the CDR3 reads CASSPTPGRENWETQYF. CDR3 sequence (DNA): TGTGCCAGCAGCCCAACGCCGGGGCGGGAGAATTGGGAGACCCAGTACTTC. This chain connects TRBV9 to TRBJ2-5; TRBD2 agrees at 7 bases. The CDR3 loop spans 17 amino acids. The germline V gene has CDR1 SGDLS and CDR2 YYNGEE. With V trimmed by 4 bases and J by 5 bases, 17 bases remained unmatched.

The rearrangement uses TRBV29-1 and TRBJ1-5; D is perhaps TRBD1 (5 bases). Germline V gives CDR1 SQVTM, CDR2 ANQGSEA. The CDR3 is 13 residues long. With 5 bases removed from V and 6 bases from J, the gap between germline ends came to 14 bases. CDR3 nucleotide sequence: TGCAGCGTTCAGGAGGGGATCGGTCAGCCCCAGCATTTT. This gives the protein CSVQEGIGQPQHF.

The CDR3 DNA reads TGCGCCAGCAGCCAGTGGGACAGGGGGCATAATGGCTACACCTTC. It is translated as CASSQWDRGHNGYTF. The V gene is TRBV4-1, the J gene TRBJ1-2; TRBD1 matches 12 bases. This CDR3 is 15 amino acids long. V trimming: 3 bases; J trimming: 6 bases; junction bases outside the gene matches: 5. Germline values: CDR1 MGHRA, CDR2 YSYEKL.

This chain uses TRBV6-5 with TRBJ1-2; D might be TRBD1 (6 bases). Trimming took off 7 bases at V and 2 bases at J, with 17 bases between the two ends. The germline CDR1 and CDR2 sequences are MNHEY and SVGAGI. The CDR3 length is 15 residues. Here the CDR3 reads CASINLGGQNYGYTF. CDR3 coding DNA: TGTGCCAGCATAAACCTGGGGGGGCAGAACTATGGCTACACCTTC.

V and J are TRBV5-1 and TRBJ1-5; a weak D match, TRBD1 (6 bases). Trimming shortened V by 4 bases and J by 0 bases, and 11 bases separated the two germline ends. Germline assignment: CDR1 SGHRS and CDR2 YFSETQ. The CDR3 loop spans 15 amino acids. In DNA, the CDR3 is TGCGCCAGCAGCCATCAACAGGGTAGCAATCAGCCCCAGCATTTT. Protein: CASSHQQGSNQPQHF.

Concerning this clone: The junction does not match germline at one end; this may be a read error. The chain carries TRBV7-3 and TRBJ2-7, with 8 positions matching TRBD2. Per germline, CDR1 SGHTA and CDR2 FQGTGA. This CDR3 comprises 14 residues. This CDR3 reads CASSAGGVSNEQYF. In DNA, the CDR3 is TGTGCCAGCAGCGCGGGAGGCGTCTCCAACGAGCAGTACTTC.

The V and J genes are TRBV28 and TRBJ2-7; tentative D call: TRBD1 (5 bases). This CDR3 has 13 amino acids. Trimming pared 2 bases from V and 6 bases from J, leaving 11 bases between. CDR1 and CDR2 from the germline V gene are MDHEN and SYDVKM. The DNA for the CDR3 is TGTGCCAGCAGTTTACCCAGGGCCAGCGAGCAGTACTTC. As protein: CASSLPRASEQYF.

The V gene is TRBV2, the J gene TRBJ1-1; D ambiguous. V was trimmed by 5 bases and J by 2 bases, leaving 9 bases between them. The CDR3 has 13 residues. Germline assignment: CDR1 SNHLY and CDR2 FYNNEI. The CDR3 DNA reads TGTGCCAGCAGTTCGTACCGTAACACTGAAGCTTTCTTT. Translating gives CASSSYRNTEAFF. The full variable domain, with the rest looked up from reference TRBV2 and TRBJ1-1, is EPEVTQTPSHQVTQMGQEVILRCVPISNHLYFYWYRQILGQKVEFLVSFYNNEISEKSEIFDDQFSVERPDGSNFTLKIRSTKLEDSAMYFCASSSYRNTEAFFGQGTRLTVV.

V usage is TRBV5-4 and J usage is TRBJ2-1, with D unclear. The ends were cut back, 2 bases at V and 4 bases at J, with 4 bases in the middle. Germline CDR1 reads SGHNT; CDR2 reads YYREEE (reference sequence). This CDR3 is 12 amino acids long. The CDR3 sequence is CASSLSYNEQFF. The CDR3 DNA sequence: TGTGCCAGCAGCTTAAGTTACAATGAGCAGTTCTTC.

The chain couples TRBV2 to TRBJ1-5; 7 nucleotides agree with TRBD1. The CDR3 is made up of 16 amino acids. Germline V gene lookup returns CDR1 SNHLY and CDR2 FYNNEI. J was trimmed by 1 base and V by 6 bases; bases with no gene match: 9. Written as DNA, the CDR3 is TGTGCCAGCAGAGCAAGACAGGGAGGAAGCAATCAGCCCCAGCATTTT. As protein: CASRARQGGSNQPQHF.

This clone was found once. V is TRBV2 and J is TRBJ1-1, with D uncertain. Trimming took off 5 bases at V and 1 base at J, with 5 bases between the two ends. The CDR3 sequence is 12 residues long. CDR1 is SNHLY, CDR2 FYNNEI, per germline. Here the CDR3 reads CASSYQNTEAFF. As DNA, the CDR3 is TGTGCCAGCAGTTACCAGAACACTGAAGCTTTCTTT. The full variable domain, in which reference TRBV2 and TRBJ1-1 provide the parts outside the CDR3, is EPEVTQTPSHQVTQMGQEVILRCVPISNHLYFYWYRQILGQKVEFLVSFYNNEISEKSEIFDDQFSVERPDGSNFTLKIRSTKLEDSAMYFCASSYQNTEAFFGQGTRLTVV.

V and J are TRBV4-1 and TRBJ2-7, with 10 nucleotides matching TRBD2. Trimming cost V 0 bases and J 4 bases; bases outside gene matches: 6. The germline gives CDR1 MGHRA, CDR2 YSYEKL. This CDR3 comprises 16 residues. The CDR3 is CASSQERSGRGYEQYF. In DNA, the CDR3 is TGCGCCAGCAGCCAAGAGCGGAGCGGGAGGGGGTACGAGCAGTACTTC.

About this clone: Within the sample, other DNA sequences also encode this same CDR3. V gene TRBV28 combines with J gene TRBJ1-3, with TRBD1 as a possible D gene (5 bases). Trimming shortened V by 5 bases and J by 3 bases, and 8 bases separated the two germline ends. CDR3 size: 13 residues. Germline CDR1 MDHEN, CDR2 SYDVKM. The CDR3 DNA sequence: TGTGCCAGCAGTCCAGGGAGTGGAAACACCATATATTTT. It yields the protein CASSPGSGNTIYF.